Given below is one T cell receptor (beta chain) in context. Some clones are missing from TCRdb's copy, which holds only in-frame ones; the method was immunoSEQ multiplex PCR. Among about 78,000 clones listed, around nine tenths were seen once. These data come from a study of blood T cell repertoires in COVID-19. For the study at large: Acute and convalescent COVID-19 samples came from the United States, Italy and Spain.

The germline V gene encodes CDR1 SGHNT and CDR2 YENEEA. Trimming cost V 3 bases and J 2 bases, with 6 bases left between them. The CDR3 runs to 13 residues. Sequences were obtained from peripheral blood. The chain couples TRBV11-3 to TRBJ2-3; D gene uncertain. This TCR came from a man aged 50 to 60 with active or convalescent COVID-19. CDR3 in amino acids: CASSLQDTDTQYF. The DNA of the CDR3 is TGTGCCAGCAGCTTGCAGGACACAGATACGCAGTATTTT.